Listed below are T cell receptor beta chains from one sample, sequenced in a study of radiation and T cells in renal cell carcinoma. Measured with immunoSEQ multiplex PCR; TCRdb has only the in-frame clones, and not every one. The data hold 13,000 to 15,000 clones, with roughly three fifths observed a single time. The sequencing used tumor tissue, collected from a patient whose treatment was nephrectomy without radiotherapy. Receptors originate from a man aged 45-65 years with renal cell carcinoma. Each CDR3 is given with its conserved first and last residue. Fields, in order: V gene, clone size, J gene, D gene, CDR3 protein, CDR3 DNA. D genes are given only for firm matches. Clone size is stated in some rows and not others, as once, few, many or a class when expanded.

TRBV10-2,-,TRBJ1-3,TRBD1,CASNYGTDKPGSGNTIYF,TGCGCCAGTAACTACGGGACAGACAAGCCCGGCTCTGGAAACACCATATATTTT
TRBV11-3,-,TRBJ2-2,-,CASSLNTGELFF,TGTGCCAGCAGCCTGAACACCGGGGAGCTGTTTTTT
TRBV6-1,few,TRBJ1-4,-,CASSDEQGREKLFF,TGTGCCAGCAGTGATGAACAGGGACGTGAAAAACTGTTTTTT
TRBV30,-,TRBJ2-3,-,CAWSRTTVADTQYF,TGTGCCTGGAGTCGGACTACCGTGGCGGATACGCAGTATTTT
TRBV6-4,-,TRBJ2-3,-,CASSQDGHDTQYF,TGTGCCAGCAGTCAAGACGGGCATGATACGCAGTATTTT
TRBV4-2,-,TRBJ1-2,TRBD1,CASSPEGTGSYYGYTF,TGTGCCAGCAGCCCGGAGGGGACAGGGAGCTACTATGGCTACACCTTC
TRBV27,-,TRBJ2-7,-,CASSSRPWDYEQYF,TGTGCCAGCAGTTCCCGGCCCTGGGACTACGAGCAGTACTTC
TRBV19,few,TRBJ1-1,-,CASSIGPGRRAFF,TGTGCCAGTAGTATAGGCCCCGGGAGACGGGCTTTCTTT
TRBV6-1,few,TRBJ1-5,-,CASRSEFNQPQHF,TGTGCCAGCAGGAGTGAATTCAATCAGCCCCAGCATTTT
TRBV28,-,TRBJ1-1,-,CASSMVQGSTEAFF,TGTGCCAGCAGTATGGTCCAGGGGAGCACTGAAGCTTTCTTT
TRBV7-6,-,TRBJ2-3,-,CASSLALATDTQYF,TGTGCCAGCAGCTTAGCGTTAGCGACAGATACGCAGTATTTT
TRBV5-4,-,TRBJ2-7,-,CASSSRGLYEQYF,TGTGCCAGCAGCTCCCGGGGCCTCTACGAGCAGTACTTC
TRBV5-1,-,TRBJ2-7,-,CASSPDGGVSYEQYF,TGCGCCAGCAGCCCGGATGGGGGAGTCAGCTACGAGCAGTACTTC
TRBV27,once,TRBJ1-4,-,CASRVRGLHEKLFF,TGTGCCAGCAGAGTTAGGGGATTGCATGAAAAACTGTTTTTT
TRBV5-6,-,TRBJ2-7,TRBD2,CASRTRFGTFGGDEQYF,TGTGCCAGCCGGACAAGATTCGGGACCTTTGGGGGGGACGAGCAGTACTTC
TRBV2,-,TRBJ2-6,-,CASKVILTGYSGANVLTF,TGTGCCAGCAAGGTGATCCTGACAGGATACTCTGGGGCCAACGTCCTGACTTTC
TRBV4-1,few,TRBJ1-1,-,CASSRDWNTEAFF,TGCGCCAGCAGCCGGGACTGGAACACTGAAGCTTTCTTT
TRBV6-5,once,TRBJ1-1,-,CASSYSGGHKKAEAFF,TGTGCCAGCAGTTACTCGGGAGGTCACAAGAAGGCTGAAGCTTTCTTT
TRBV13,-,TRBJ1-1,-,CASSLSEGSEAFF,TGTGCCAGCAGCTTAAGCGAGGGGTCAGAAGCTTTCTTT
TRBV6-5,-,TRBJ2-7,-,CATRTSYVGEQYF,TGTGCCACCAGAACCTCTTACGTCGGCGAGCAGTACTTC
TRBV19,few,TRBJ2-1,-,CASSFPGSSYNEQFF,TGTGCCAGTAGTTTCCCCGGGTCCTCCTACAATGAGCAGTTCTTC
TRBV23-1,-,TRBJ2-1,-,CASSRSPEGLQNEQFF,TGCGCCAGCAGTCGCTCCCCCGAGGGGCTCCAAAATGAGCAGTTCTTC
TRBV19,few,TRBJ2-1,-,CASSAYNEQFF,TGTGCCAGTAGTGCCTACAATGAGCAGTTCTTC
TRBV19,few,TRBJ1-6,-,CASNRGGDNSPLHF,TGTGCCAGTAACCGGGGTGGGGATAATTCACCCCTCCACTTT
TRBV5-1,few,TRBJ2-6,TRBD2,CASSLGLAGVSGANVLTF,TGCGCCAGCAGCTTGGGGCTAGCGGGGGTTTCTGGGGCCAACGTCCTGACTTTC
TRBV30,-,TRBJ1-5,-,CAWNSPAGQPQHF,TGTGCCTGGAACTCACCGGCGGGTCAGCCCCAGCATTTT
TRBV7-6,medium-sized,TRBJ2-3,TRBD2,CASSFRLAGVPDTQYF,TGTGCCAGCAGCTTCAGACTAGCGGGGGTCCCAGATACGCAGTATTTT
TRBV18,-,TRBJ1-5,TRBD1,CASSPPGPGQGGNQPQHF,TGTGCCAGCTCACCACCGGGGCCGGGACAGGGCGGCAATCAGCCCCAGCATTTT
TRBV7-8,-,TRBJ1-3,-,CASSLRGHDSGNTIYF,TGTGCCAGCAGCTTGAGGGGCCATGACTCTGGAAACACCATATATTTT
TRBV2,-,TRBJ2-3,TRBD1,CAGDRGRDTQYF,TGTGCCGGAGACAGGGGGAGGGATACGCAGTATTTT
TRBV6-6,once,TRBJ1-5,-,CASSPGRTISNQPQHF,TGTGCCAGCAGTCCTGGACGGACTATTAGCAATCAGCCCCAGCATTTT
TRBV5-5,-,TRBJ1-5,TRBD1,CASSEGQGANQPQHF,TGTGCCAGCAGCGAGGGACAGGGGGCGAATCAGCCCCAGCATTTT
TRBV10-3,-,TRBJ2-7,TRBD2,CAISTAGGALYEQYF,TGTGCCATCAGTACCGCGGGGGGGGCCTTGTACGAGCAGTACTTC
TRBV7-3,few,TRBJ2-1,-,CASSLRRAPGDEQFF,TGTGCCAGCAGCTTACGCCGGGCCCCAGGCGATGAGCAGTTCTTC
TRBV6-6,-,TRBJ1-2,-,CASSYDKGYGYTF,TGTGCCAGCAGTTACGACAAGGGCTATGGCTACACCTTC
TRBV5-5,-,TRBJ2-7,-,CASSLADQDLYEQYF,TGTGCCAGCAGCTTGGCCGATCAAGACCTCTACGAGCAGTACTTC
TRBV5-1,few,TRBJ1-6,-,CASSLLTDNSPLHF,TGCGCCAGCAGCTTACTGACAGATAATTCACCCCTCCACTTT
TRBV2,-,TRBJ1-4,TRBD1,CASSLGRTGVNEKLFF,TGTGCCAGCAGTCTCGGGAGGACAGGGGTAAATGAAAAACTGTTTTTT
TRBV27,-,TRBJ2-7,TRBD1,CASRTIQGAVADEQYF,TGTGCCAGCAGAACCATCCAGGGGGCGGTTGCCGACGAGCAGTACTTC
TRBV5-6,-,TRBJ1-5,TRBD1,CASSGSGTGSSQPQHF,TGTGCCAGCAGCGGCTCCGGGACAGGGTCTAGTCAGCCCCAGCATTTT
TRBV5-8,-,TRBJ1-6,-,CASSLLLPGVPLHF,TGTGCCAGCAGCTTGCTGCTTCCCGGGGTTCCCCTCCACTTT
TRBV19,medium-sized,TRBJ2-2,TRBD1,CASSGTGGSGELFF,TGTGCCAGTAGTGGGACAGGGGGCAGCGGGGAGCTGTTTTTT
TRBV11-3,-,TRBJ2-2,-,CASSLDRGAPNTGELFF,TGTGCCAGCAGCTTAGATCGGGGGGCACCGAACACCGGGGAGCTGTTTTTT
TRBV7-9,-,TRBJ2-7,-,CASSSRGRTYEQYF,TGTGCCAGCAGCTCCCGCGGGCGGACCTACGAGCAGTACTTC
TRBV5-1,-,TRBJ1-2,-,CASSLGSNTNYGYTF,TGCGCCAGCAGCTTGGGGTCCAACACTAACTATGGCTACACCTTC
TRBV7-6,few,TRBJ2-1,TRBD2,CASSLVGGDYYNEQFF,TGTGCCAGCAGCTTAGTGGGGGGGGACTACTACAATGAGCAGTTCTTC
TRBV2,once,TRBJ1-2,-,CASPSQGSDYGYTF,TGTGCCAGCCCAAGCCAGGGATCGGACTATGGCTACACCTTC
TRBV30,-,TRBJ2-6,TRBD1,CAWRTNRDRVHSGANVLTF,TGTGCCTGGAGGACCAACCGGGACAGGGTCCACTCTGGGGCCAACGTCCTGACTTTC
TRBV25-1,-,TRBJ2-7,-,CASSEYSGAYSYEQYF,TGTGCCAGCAGTGAATATTCCGGGGCCTACTCCTACGAGCAGTACTTC
TRBV18,few,TRBJ1-1,TRBD1,CASSPGTAVMNTEAFF,TGTGCCAGCTCACCCGGGACAGCTGTCATGAACACTGAAGCTTTCTTT
TRBV10-2,-,TRBJ2-2,-,CASSSLRGGTGELFF,TGCGCCAGCAGTTCCCTGAGGGGAGGCACCGGGGAGCTGTTTTTT
TRBV9,few,TRBJ1-2,-,CASSPQGIADGYTF,TGTGCCAGCAGCCCTCAGGGGATCGCGGATGGCTACACCTTC
TRBV14,-,TRBJ1-1,-,CASSQVGGDMNTEAFF,TGTGCCAGCAGCCAAGTGGGGGGGGACATGAACACTGAAGCTTTCTTT
TRBV6-6,-,TRBJ2-3,TRBD1,CASSSQGEGDTQYF,TGTGCCAGCAGTTCCCAGGGGGAAGGAGATACGCAGTATTTT
TRBV18,medium-sized,TRBJ1-1,-,CASSPVEGIEAFF,TGTGCCAGCTCACCGGTTGAGGGAATCGAAGCTTTCTTT
TRBV5-7,-,TRBJ2-5,-,CASIIVESGRKETQYF,TGTGCCAGCATAATCGTTGAATCGGGACGGAAAGAGACCCAGTACTTC
TRBV29-1,once,TRBJ2-2,TRBD1,CSVETDRGPNTGELFF,TGCAGCGTTGAGACCGACAGGGGACCGAACACCGGGGAGCTGTTTTTT